One sample yielded the 14 T cell receptor beta chains listed below, sequenced in a study of cytotoxic CD8 clonotypes in ibrutinib-treated CLL. The repertoire was sequenced with immunoSEQ multiplex PCR; TCRdb's copy has only in-frame clones and lacks some. The sample comprises approximately 60,000 clones, roughly 50% of which are singletons, and roughly a quarter rests with the top ten. Here the sequenced sample was PBMCs, taken at disease progression, from a patient treated with ibrutinib. Source of these receptors: a human donor with chronic lymphocytic leukemia.

This clone was observed a handful of times. The chain employs TRBV19 and TRBJ1-2, with 8 positions matching TRBD1. Germline loops: CDR1 LNHDA, CDR2 SQIVND (reference sequence). V gave up 5 bases and J gave up 6 bases; unmatched junction bases: 11. The CDR3 length is 15 residues. CDR3 in DNA: TGTGCCAGTAGTCCCTATTTAGAGACAGGGGATGGCTACACCTTC. It yields the protein CASSPYLETGDGYTF.

The chain recombines TRBV7-9 with TRBJ2-1; no clear D gene. The CDR3 sequence is 12 residues long. Germline CDR1 and CDR2: SEHNR and FQNEAQ (reference sequence). V lost 6 bases, J lost 9 bases, and 12 bases lay in between. The CDR3 sequence is CASSTASPEQFF. The CDR3 DNA is TGTGCCAGCAGTACAGCTTCTCCTGAGCAGTTCTTC.

V and J are TRBV2 and TRBJ1-3, with a weak D call TRBD1 (5 bases). This CDR3 is built from 14 residues. The V gene's germline CDR1 is SNHLY and CDR2 FYNNEI. Trimming shortened V by 6 bases and J by 3 bases, and 12 bases separated the two germline ends. DNA of the CDR3: TGTGCCAGCAGGGCCCGGGGGTTTGGAAACACCATATATTTT. It yields the protein CASRARGFGNTIYF.

The V gene is TRBV19, the J gene TRBJ2-7; 9 bases line up with TRBD2. This CDR3 contains 15 residues. The V gene's germline CDR1 is LNHDA and CDR2 SQIVND (reference sequence). The V segment lost 8 bases and the J segment 2 bases; nucleotides outside the gene matches: 10. This chain's CDR3 is CASSRSGGGPYEQYF. Here the CDR3 DNA reads TGTGCCAGTTCTCGTAGCGGGGGAGGGCCCTACGAGCAGTACTTC.

The chain links TRBV5-6 to TRBJ2-2; 8 positions match TRBD2. Losses at the gene ends were 2 bases for V and 6 bases for J; bases not matched to a gene: 6. The CDR3 is 15 amino acids. Germline-derived CDR1 and CDR2 are SGHDT and YYEEEE. CDR3 DNA: TGTGCCAGCAGCTTTTTGACTAGCGAGGCCGGGGAGCTGTTTTTT. Protein product: CASSFLTSEAGELFF.

A single count supports this clone. The junction departs from germline at one end; a sequencing error may be responsible. The V call is TRBV29-1, the J call TRBJ2-2; 7 nucleotides agree with TRBD1. Germline-derived CDR1 and CDR2 are SQVTM and ANQGSEA. CDR3 length: 13 residues. The DNA of the CDR3 is TGCAGCATTGACAGGGTGAACACCGGGGAGCTGTTTTTT. Amino acids: CSIDRVNTGELFF.

The CDR3 loop reads CASSPSTGSNTEAFF. As DNA, the CDR3 is TGTGCCAGCTCACCTTCGACAGGCTCGAACACTGAAGCTTTCTTT. The chain recombines TRBV18 with TRBJ1-1, with D perhaps matching TRBD1 (6 bases). The CDR3 consists of 15 residues. The V gene's germline CDR1 is KGHSH and CDR2 LQKENI. The V gene lost 3 bases and the J gene lost 1 base, with 12 bases spanning the gap.

The chain uses TRBV29-1 and TRBJ1-4; possible D gene TRBD1, 6 bases. The germline V and J ends were trimmed by 7 bases and 6 bases, with 12 bases remaining between them. The V gene's germline CDR1 is SQVTM and CDR2 ANQGSEA. CDR3 size: 12 residues. The CDR3 is CSARGADEKLFF. The CDR3 DNA is TGCAGCGCCCGGGGGGCAGATGAAAAACTGTTTTTT. Using reference TRBV29-1 and TRBJ1-4 for the parts outside the CDR3, the full variable domain is SAVISQKPSRDICQRGTSLTIQCQVDSQVTMMFWYRQQPGQSLTLIATANQGSEATYESGFVIDKFPISRPNLTFSTLTVSNMSPEDSSIYLCSARGADEKLFFGSGTQLSVL.

The sample holds a few counts of this clone. This chain joins TRBV25-1 and TRBJ1-1; D is undetermined. Per the germline V gene, CDR1 is MGHDK and CDR2 is SYGVNS. V lost 6 bases and J 4 bases, leaving 12 bases between the germline ends. The CDR3 is 13 residues long. The DNA of the CDR3 is TGTGCCAGCAGGCTGCTCGAGGGCACTGAAGCTTTCTTT. It is translated as CASRLLEGTEAFF.

The sample holds many counts of this clone. The chain couples TRBV7-6 to TRBJ1-2, with 8 positions matching TRBD1. Looked up from germline, CDR1 is SGHVS and CDR2 is FNYEAQ. This CDR3 contains 15 residues. V lost 5 bases, J lost 8 bases, and 13 bases stayed unmatched. CDR3 amino acids: CASSPEETGAGGYTF. DNA for the CDR3: TGTGCCAGCAGCCCAGAAGAGACAGGGGCTGGGGGCTACACCTTC. Supplemented by reference TRBV7-6 and TRBJ1-2, the full variable domain reads GAGVSQSPRYKVTKRGQDVALRCDPISGHVSLYWYRQALGQGPEFLTYFNYEAQQDKSGLPNDRFSAERPEGSISTLTIQRTEQRDSAMYRCASSPEETGAGGYTFGSGTRLTVV.

In its sample, this clone was seen many times. V gene TRBV27 combines with J gene TRBJ2-7, with unresolved D. CDR3 length: 12 amino acids. In germline, CDR1 is MNHEY, CDR2 SMNVEV (reference sequence). Trimming removed 3 bases at V and 6 bases at J, with 9 bases between. CDR3 in DNA: TGTGCCAGCAGTTTTACGACGGGCGAGCAGTACTTC. Translation: CASSFTTGEQYF.

The chain combines TRBV2 with TRBJ2-7, with TRBD2 as a possible D gene (5 bases). Trimming cost V 5 bases and J 3 bases, with 14 bases left between them. CDR3 length: 14 amino acids. Per the germline V gene, CDR1 is SNHLY and CDR2 is FYNNEI. The CDR3, as DNA: TGTGCCAGCAGTCCATGGGGAGTCATCTACGAGCAGTACTTC. Amino acids: CASSPWGVIYEQYF.

This clone was counted only a few times. The chain carries TRBV27 and TRBJ2-2; TRBD2 aligns across 11 bases. The CDR3 is 14 amino acids. V shed 6 bases and J 6 bases; nucleotides not matched to a gene: 3. Germline CDR1 is MNHEY and CDR2 is SMNVEV (reference sequence). In DNA, the CDR3 is TGTGCCAGCAGAAGACTAGCGGGGCCCGGGGAGCTGTTTTTT. Protein product: CASRRLAGPGELFF.

This rearrangement joins TRBV6-5 to TRBJ2-7; D tentatively fits TRBD1 or TRBD2 (5 bases each). The CDR3 runs to 13 residues. Trimming shortened V by 2 bases and J by 5 bases, and 10 bases separated the two germline ends. CDR1 is MNHEY and CDR2 is SVGAGI in the germline V gene. The CDR3 region is CASSYPLGDEQYF. DNA of the CDR3: TGTGCCAGCAGTTACCCTCTGGGGGACGAGCAGTACTTC.